Listed below are T cell receptor beta chains from one sample, sequenced in a study of blood T cell repertoires in COVID-19. Assay: immunoSEQ multiplex PCR; the TCRdb copy retains only in-frame clones and omits some. The sample carries around 300,000 clones, about four fifths recorded once. Input material: peripheral blood. These receptors were taken from a man aged 25-40 years with active or convalescent COVID-19. The CDR3 runs from the conserved cysteine through the conserved F or W. The D gene is left open where the match is weak. The size of a clone is reported for some rows only, either as once, few or many, or as a class for expanded clones.

v_call	d_call	j_call	clone_size	cdr3_nt	cdr3_aa
TRBV7-3	-	TRBJ1-1	-	TGTGCCAGCAGCGTCGGGATGAACACTGAAGCTTTCTTT	CASSVGMNTEAFF
TRBV27	-	TRBJ1-6	few	TGTGCCAGCAGTTTGTTCGGGTCCCGAGTCGATAATTCACCCCTCCACTTT	CASSLFGSRVDNSPLHF
TRBV7-3	TRBD1	TRBJ2-1	-	TGTGCCAGCAGCCCTACTAGGGACAGTGCCTACAATGAGCAGTTCTTC	CASSPTRDSAYNEQFF
TRBV20-1	TRBD1	TRBJ2-2	few	TGCAGTGCTAGTGCTCAAGGACAGGGGAATGCCGGGGAGCTGTTTTTT	CSASAQGQGNAGELFF
TRBV9	-	TRBJ1-1	-	TGTGCCAGCAGCGTAGTGACAACGGGAGTGAACACTGAAGCTTTCTTT	CASSVVTTGVNTEAFF
TRBV9	TRBD1	TRBJ1-2	-	TGTGCCAGCAGCCCGCGACAGGGCGCTAACTATGGCTACACCTTC	CASSPRQGANYGYTF
TRBV5-5	-	TRBJ2-7	-	TGTGCCAGCAGCCATAGCAACGGGAACTACGAGCAGTACTTC	CASSHSNGNYEQYF
TRBV12-2	-	TRBJ2-5	few	TGTGCAAGTCGCTTCAGGCTACAGGGGAGGAAAGAGACCCAGTACTTC	CASRFRLQGRKETQYF
TRBV2	-	TRBJ1-5	few	TGTGCCAGCAGTGTATGGACAGGCAATCAGCCCCAGCATTTT	CASSVWTGNQPQHF
TRBV25-1	-	TRBJ1-2	-	TGTGCCAGCAGTGAAGGGGGGGATTTAGGTGGCTACACCTTC	CASSEGGDLGGYTF
TRBV9	-	TRBJ2-3	-	TGTGCCAGCAGCCCCGGGCGGGCCACAGATACGCAGTATTTT	CASSPGRATDTQYF
TRBV6-2/TRBV6-3	-	TRBJ1-6	-	TGTGCCAGCAGTTACTCGAACCCTGGTCTCGGCGGTTCACCCCTCCACTTT	CASSYSNPGLGGSPLHF
TRBV7-9	TRBD2	TRBJ2-3	-	TGTGCCAGCAGCTTGGTAGCGGGGGGCGCCGGTACGCAGTATTTT	CASSLVAGGAGTQYF
TRBV28	-	TRBJ2-2	few	TGTGCCAGCAGTTTACTGGACAGAAGCACCGGGGAGCTGTTTTTT	CASSLLDRSTGELFF
TRBV5-4	-	TRBJ1-5	-	TGTGCCAGCAGCTCTGCAGGGCCCAATCAGCCCCAGCATTTT	CASSSAGPNQPQHF
TRBV7-3	TRBD2	TRBJ2-5	-	TGTGCCAGCAGCTTAAGGCCGGGACTAGCGGGGGGCCCGGGGTACCAAGAGACCCAGTACTTC	CASSLRPGLAGGPGYQETQYF
TRBV5-6	-	TRBJ2-5	once	TGTGCCAGCAGCTCAACGGGACTCCAAGAGACCCAGTACTTC	CASSSTGLQETQYF
TRBV28	TRBD1	TRBJ1-2	-	TGTGCCAGCAGTCCACGTGACAGGGGGCATGGCTACACCTTC	CASSPRDRGHGYTF
TRBV7-8	-	TRBJ1-4	once	TGTGCCAGCAGCCCCGGGGGGGCGCTTGAAAAACTGTTTTTT	CASSPGGALEKLFF
TRBV9	TRBD1	TRBJ2-3	once	TGTGCCAGCAGCCCTTGGACAGGATCTAGCACAGATACGCAGTATTTT	CASSPWTGSSTDTQYF
TRBV4-3	-	TRBJ1-4	-	TGCGCCAGCAGCCAAGAGTCTGCAACTAATGAAAAACTGTTTTTT	CASSQESATNEKLFF
TRBV9	TRBD1	TRBJ2-7	-	TGTGCCAGCAGCCATCGGACAGGGGGGACCTACGAGCAGTACTTC	CASSHRTGGTYEQYF
TRBV28	TRBD2	TRBJ2-2	-	TGTGCCAGCGAAAGAACTAGCGTAACGAACACCGGGGAGCTGTTTTTT	CASERTSVTNTGELFF
TRBV9	-	TRBJ1-1	-	TGTGCCAGCAGTCGCCTTCAGGGGATGAACACTGAAGCTTTCTTT	CASSRLQGMNTEAFF
TRBV6-5	-	TRBJ1-1	-	TGTGCCAGCACCCTATCCCCAGGGAACACTGAAGCTTTCTTT	CASTLSPGNTEAFF
TRBV2	-	TRBJ1-5	-	TGTGCCAGCAGTGAAGCACTCGGTATGGGCCAGCCCCAGCATTTT	CASSEALGMGQPQHF
TRBV28	TRBD1	TRBJ2-1	once	TGTGCCAGCAGCCTAAGGGGGCGCAATGAGCAGTTCTTC	CASSLRGRNEQFF
TRBV9	TRBD2	TRBJ2-3	-	TGTGCCAGCAGCGTAGTCCGCGGGGGGGACACAGATACGCAGTATTTT	CASSVVRGGDTDTQYF
TRBV7-3	TRBD1	TRBJ1-1	-	TGTGCCAGCAGCCAACAGGGGACGTACACTGAAGCTTTCTTT	CASSQQGTYTEAFF
TRBV5-1	TRBD1	TRBJ2-1	once	TGCGCCAGCAGCCCTAGGACAGGGGAGACTAATGAGCAGTTCTTC	CASSPRTGETNEQFF
TRBV5-4	TRBD1	TRBJ1-6	once	TGTGCCAGCAGCTCGTGGACAGGGGGTGTCGGATCACCCCTCCACTTT	CASSSWTGGVGSPLHF
TRBV5-5	-	TRBJ2-5	once	TGTGCCAGCAGCTTGGAGGCACCAACGGGAGAGACCCAGTACTTC	CASSLEAPTGETQYF
TRBV7-3	-	TRBJ2-3	-	TGTGCCAGCAGCTTATGGCCAGACACAGATACGCAGTATTTT	CASSLWPDTDTQYF
TRBV9	-	TRBJ2-5	-	TGTGCCAGCAGCATTGGGACTTCCCAAGAGACCCAGTACTTC	CASSIGTSQETQYF
TRBV3-1/TRBV3-2	-	TRBJ2-5	once	TGTGCCAGCAGCCAAGATCGCCGCCCCGGAGGGGAGACCCAGTACTTC	CASSQDRRPGGETQYF
TRBV5-6	TRBD2	TRBJ2-7	once	TGTGCCAGCAACCTAGCGGGGGTATCCGAGCAGTACTTC	CASNLAGVSEQYF
TRBV5-1	-	TRBJ2-1	-	TGCGCCAGCAGCTTGGGAGGCGGGTCCTACAATGAGCAGTTCTTC	CASSLGGGSYNEQFF
TRBV11-3	TRBD1	TRBJ1-6	-	TGTGCCAGCAACCGGGACAGGGGAAATTCACCCCTCCACTTT	CASNRDRGNSPLHF
TRBV6-2/TRBV6-3	-	TRBJ1-2	once	TGTGCCAGCAGTTACCCGTTATCTCGTCACTATGGCTACACCTTC	CASSYPLSRHYGYTF
TRBV6-2/TRBV6-3	-	TRBJ2-2	-	TGTGCCAGCAGTTACACCTTAGAAGGTCTAGACACCGGGGAGCTGTTTTTT	CASSYTLEGLDTGELFF
TRBV7-2	TRBD1	TRBJ1-2	-	TGTGCCAGCAGCCCGGACAGGGACCTTAACTATGGCTACACCTTC	CASSPDRDLNYGYTF
TRBV24-1	-	TRBJ2-2	-	TGTGCCACCAGTGATTTTGGAGGGCTAGGGACCGGGGAGCTGTTTTTT	CATSDFGGLGTGELFF
TRBV5-4	TRBD2	TRBJ2-3	-	TGTGCCAGCAGCTTGGACTGGGGACTAGCGGGAGTAGATACGCAGTATTTT	CASSLDWGLAGVDTQYF
TRBV4-3	-	TRBJ2-7	-	TGCGCCAGCAGCCAAGATATCTCAGGGGCGAGCTCCTACGAGCAGTACTTC	CASSQDISGASSYEQYF
TRBV11-2	-	TRBJ1-1	-	TGTGCCAGCAGCTTAGTACTGTTCCCGAACACTGAAGCTTTCTTT	CASSLVLFPNTEAFF
TRBV15	-	TRBJ1-1	few	TGTGCCACCAGCAGTAACAGGGTTGTAGCTTTCTTT	CATSSNRVVAFF
TRBV4-3	-	TRBJ2-1	-	TGCGCCAGCAGCCAAGGTGGGGGGGGCGGCAATGAGCAGTTCTTC	CASSQGGGGGNEQFF
TRBV7-2	-	TRBJ1-5	-	TGTGCCAGCAGCTTAGGGGGGGGAGGCAATCAGCCCCAGCATTTT	CASSLGGGGNQPQHF
TRBV9	TRBD2	TRBJ2-1	-	TGTGCCAGCAGAGAGGGTAGCGGGAGCAGGAATGAGCAGTTCTTC	CASREGSGSRNEQFF
TRBV7-9	TRBD1	TRBJ1-6	-	TGTGCCAGCAGCTTAGACTCAGGGGGCTTTTCACCCCTCCACTTT	CASSLDSGGFSPLHF
TRBV30	TRBD1	TRBJ2-5	-	TGTGCCTGGGGGACAGGGGAGACCCAGTACTTC	CAWGTGETQYF
TRBV5-1	-	TRBJ1-1	-	TGCGCCAGCAGCTTAGGGGGGGACGGAGATGCTTTCTTT	CASSLGGDGDAFF
TRBV11-2	-	TRBJ1-5	-	TGTGCCAGCAGCGTCGGGGGGTCCAATCAGCCCCAGCATTTT	CASSVGGSNQPQHF